The rows below give T cell receptor beta chains drawn from one sample of a study of CXCR3-negative and CXCR3-positive naive CD8 T cells. Each CDR3 protein gets one entry in TCRdb, which reprocessed the 5' RACE reads and gives no DNA. The listing records tens of thousands of distinct CDR3 sequences. The source material was naive CXCR3+ CD8+ T cells from blood. These receptors were taken from a human donor in good health. Some clones in this sample may be carry-over from other donors' samples. Both conserved end residues are part of each CDR3.

TRBV14	TRBJ1-2	CASSQDPGGISGGYTF
TRBV5-6	TRBJ2-1	CASSVEGTNSYNEQFF
TRBV28	TRBJ1-1	CASRRLSRRSGTEAFF
TRBV20-1	TRBJ1-2	CSARDGTSYGYTF
TRBV7-3	TRBJ2-5	CASSRDQGETQYF
TRBV12-3/TRBV12-4	TRBJ2-5	CASSLPAGEETQYF
TRBV15	TRBJ2-7	CATVAMGEQYF
TRBV12-3/TRBV12-4	TRBJ2-5	CASSFFPAGQETQYF
TRBV5-1	TRBJ1-1	CASSLGLVGTEAFF
TRBV5-5	TRBJ2-7	CASSLVTGGTYEQYF
TRBV10-1	TRBJ2-7	CASSDISYEQYF
TRBV29-1	TRBJ1-1	CSAAGAVNTEAFF